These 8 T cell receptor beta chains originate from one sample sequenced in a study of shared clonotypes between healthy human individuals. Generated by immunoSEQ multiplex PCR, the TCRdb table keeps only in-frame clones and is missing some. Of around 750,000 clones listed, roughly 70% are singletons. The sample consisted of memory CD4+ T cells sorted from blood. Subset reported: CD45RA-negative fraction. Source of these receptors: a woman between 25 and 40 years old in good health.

The CDR3 DNA reads TGTGCCAGCAGTGAGGGACAGCCCGATGGCTACACCTTC. The encoded protein is CASSEGQPDGYTF. The genes are TRBV6-1 and TRBJ1-2; TRBD1 agrees at 7 bases. The V gene end was trimmed by 3 bases and the J gene end by 6 bases; junction bases not matched to a gene: 4. The CDR3 length is 13 residues. The germline V gene encodes CDR1 MNHNS and CDR2 SASEGT.

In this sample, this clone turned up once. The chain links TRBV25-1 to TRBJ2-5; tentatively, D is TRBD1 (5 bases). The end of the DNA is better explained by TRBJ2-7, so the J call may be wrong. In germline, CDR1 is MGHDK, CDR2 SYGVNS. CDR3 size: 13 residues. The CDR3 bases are TGTGCCAGCAGTGAACCTGGGGCATACGAGCAGTACTTC. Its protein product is CASSEPGAYEQYF.

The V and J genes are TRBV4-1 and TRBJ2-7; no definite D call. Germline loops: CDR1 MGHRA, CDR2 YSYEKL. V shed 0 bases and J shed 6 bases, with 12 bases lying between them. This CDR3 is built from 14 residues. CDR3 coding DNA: TGCGCCAGCAGCCAAGAAGGACGGCTCGGCGAGCAGTACTTC. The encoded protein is CASSQEGRLGEQYF.

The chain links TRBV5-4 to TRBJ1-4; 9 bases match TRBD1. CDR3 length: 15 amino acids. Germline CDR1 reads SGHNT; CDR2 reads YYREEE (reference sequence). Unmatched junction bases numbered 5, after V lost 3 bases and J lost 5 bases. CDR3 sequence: CASSSPGQGNEKLFF. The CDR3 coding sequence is TGTGCCAGCAGCTCCCCGGGACAGGGAAATGAAAAACTGTTTTTT.

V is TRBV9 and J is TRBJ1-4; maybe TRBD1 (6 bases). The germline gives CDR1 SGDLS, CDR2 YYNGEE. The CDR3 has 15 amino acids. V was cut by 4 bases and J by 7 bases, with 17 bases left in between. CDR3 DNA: TGTGCCAGCAGCCCCACGGGGGCAGGAGGTGAAAAACTGTTTTTT. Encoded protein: CASSPTGAGGEKLFF.

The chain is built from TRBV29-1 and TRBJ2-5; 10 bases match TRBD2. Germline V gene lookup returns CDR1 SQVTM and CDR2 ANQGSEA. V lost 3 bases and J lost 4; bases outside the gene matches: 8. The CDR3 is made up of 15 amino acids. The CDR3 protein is CSVEPGLASGETQYF. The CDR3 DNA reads TGCAGCGTTGAGCCGGGACTAGCGTCGGGAGAGACCCAGTACTTC. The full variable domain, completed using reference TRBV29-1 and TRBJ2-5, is SAVISQKPSRDICQRGTSLTIQCQVDSQVTMMFWYRQQPGQSLTLIATANQGSEATYESGFVIDKFPISRPNLTFSTLTVSNMSPEDSSIYLCSVEPGLASGETQYFGPGTRLLVL.

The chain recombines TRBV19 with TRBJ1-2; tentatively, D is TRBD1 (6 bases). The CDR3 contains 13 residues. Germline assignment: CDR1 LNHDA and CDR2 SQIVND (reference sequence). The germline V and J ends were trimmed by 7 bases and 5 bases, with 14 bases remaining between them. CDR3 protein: CASTQTGIYGYTF. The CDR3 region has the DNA TGTGCCAGTACCCAGACAGGTATATATGGCTACACCTTC.

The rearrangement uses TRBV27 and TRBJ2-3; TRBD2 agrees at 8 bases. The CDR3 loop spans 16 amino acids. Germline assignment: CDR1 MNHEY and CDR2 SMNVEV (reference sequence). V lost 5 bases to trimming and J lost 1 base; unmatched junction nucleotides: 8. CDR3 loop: CASSLRPGLGTDTQYF. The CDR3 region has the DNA TGTGCCAGCAGTCTTCGTCCGGGACTAGGCACAGATACGCAGTATTTT.